Following are 7 T cell receptor beta chains from one sample sequenced in a study of early T cells in non-severe SARS-CoV-2 infection. TCRdb fed the 5' RACE reads into MiXCR, producing one record per CDR3 protein. Of 40,000 to 50,000 distinct CDR3 sequences in the sample, around 10% were seen once. Specimen: whole blood. These receptors all come from an adult who was a healthcare worker with PCR-confirmed SARS-CoV-2 infection or an uninfected control (not recorded which).

The chain carries TRBV9 and TRBJ2-3; 10 bases are shared with TRBD1. This CDR3 has 16 amino acids. Germline-derived CDR1 and CDR2 are SGDLS and YYNGEE. With 0 bases clipped from V and 4 bases from J, the junction kept 5 bases outside the gene matches. CDR3 nucleotide sequence: TGTGCCAGCAGCGTAGATATTGGACAGGGGGCAGATACGCAGTATTTT. Translation: CASSVDIGQGADTQYF.

The gene calls are TRBV6-1 and TRBJ1-1; D ambiguous. Trimming took 4 bases from V and 0 from J, leaving 9 bases between them. This CDR3 spans 14 amino acids. Germline CDR1 reads MNHNS; CDR2 reads SASEGT. DNA of the CDR3: TGTGCCAGCAGTGTAGGACTTATGAACACTGAAGCTTTCTTT. Translating it yields CASSVGLMNTEAFF.

This clonotype was counted many times. The chain carries TRBV27 and TRBJ2-7; TRBD2 aligns across 7 bases. The V segment lost 3 bases and the J segment 4 bases; nucleotides outside the gene matches: 6. CDR3 length: 14 residues. The germline CDR1 and CDR2 sequences are MNHEY and SMNVEV (reference sequence). CDR3 sequence: CASSLRGRLYEQYF. The CDR3 DNA sequence: TGTGCCAGCAGTTTGCGCGGGAGACTATACGAGCAGTACTTC.

This clonotype was counted at least ten times. This chain links TRBV6-5 with TRBJ2-6; D might be TRBD1 (6 bases). CDR3 length: 17 amino acids. The germline V gene encodes CDR1 MNHEY and CDR2 SVGAGI. V lost 5 bases and J lost 0, with 14 bases in between. The DNA of the CDR3 is TGTGCCAGCAGTCTAACTACAGGGAGCTCTGGGGCCAACGTCCTGACTTTC. Protein sequence: CASSLTTGSSGANVLTF.

This clonotype showed up just a few times. CDR3 nucleotide sequence: TGTGCCAGCAGTGTTGGCGGGGAGCTGTTTTTT. Protein product: CASSVGGELFF. The chain employs TRBV28 and TRBJ2-2; D is unclear. The germline V gene encodes CDR1 MDHEN and CDR2 SYDVKM. This CDR3 region has 11 residues. The V end lost 5 bases, the J end lost 7 bases, and 5 bases lay between the germline ends.

The chain joins TRBV27 to TRBJ1-3; D possibly corresponds to TRBD1 (5 bases). CDR1 and CDR2 from the germline V gene are MNHEY and SMNVEV (reference sequence). The V end was cut by 8 bases, the J end by 3 bases, with 11 bases between. This CDR3 comprises 13 residues. This chain's CDR3 is CASAGSNGNTIYF. In DNA, the CDR3 is TGTGCCAGCGCAGGGTCGAATGGAAACACCATATATTTT.

CDR3 sequence reads: CASSEDESTPEAFF. The DNA for the CDR3 is TGTGCCAGCAGTGAAGACGAGTCAACGCCTGAAGCTTTCTTT. The gene calls are TRBV2 and TRBJ1-1; D ambiguous. The V and J ends lost 1 base and 6 bases respectively, with 12 bases between them. The CDR3 loop spans 14 amino acids. In germline, CDR1 is SNHLY, CDR2 FYNNEI.